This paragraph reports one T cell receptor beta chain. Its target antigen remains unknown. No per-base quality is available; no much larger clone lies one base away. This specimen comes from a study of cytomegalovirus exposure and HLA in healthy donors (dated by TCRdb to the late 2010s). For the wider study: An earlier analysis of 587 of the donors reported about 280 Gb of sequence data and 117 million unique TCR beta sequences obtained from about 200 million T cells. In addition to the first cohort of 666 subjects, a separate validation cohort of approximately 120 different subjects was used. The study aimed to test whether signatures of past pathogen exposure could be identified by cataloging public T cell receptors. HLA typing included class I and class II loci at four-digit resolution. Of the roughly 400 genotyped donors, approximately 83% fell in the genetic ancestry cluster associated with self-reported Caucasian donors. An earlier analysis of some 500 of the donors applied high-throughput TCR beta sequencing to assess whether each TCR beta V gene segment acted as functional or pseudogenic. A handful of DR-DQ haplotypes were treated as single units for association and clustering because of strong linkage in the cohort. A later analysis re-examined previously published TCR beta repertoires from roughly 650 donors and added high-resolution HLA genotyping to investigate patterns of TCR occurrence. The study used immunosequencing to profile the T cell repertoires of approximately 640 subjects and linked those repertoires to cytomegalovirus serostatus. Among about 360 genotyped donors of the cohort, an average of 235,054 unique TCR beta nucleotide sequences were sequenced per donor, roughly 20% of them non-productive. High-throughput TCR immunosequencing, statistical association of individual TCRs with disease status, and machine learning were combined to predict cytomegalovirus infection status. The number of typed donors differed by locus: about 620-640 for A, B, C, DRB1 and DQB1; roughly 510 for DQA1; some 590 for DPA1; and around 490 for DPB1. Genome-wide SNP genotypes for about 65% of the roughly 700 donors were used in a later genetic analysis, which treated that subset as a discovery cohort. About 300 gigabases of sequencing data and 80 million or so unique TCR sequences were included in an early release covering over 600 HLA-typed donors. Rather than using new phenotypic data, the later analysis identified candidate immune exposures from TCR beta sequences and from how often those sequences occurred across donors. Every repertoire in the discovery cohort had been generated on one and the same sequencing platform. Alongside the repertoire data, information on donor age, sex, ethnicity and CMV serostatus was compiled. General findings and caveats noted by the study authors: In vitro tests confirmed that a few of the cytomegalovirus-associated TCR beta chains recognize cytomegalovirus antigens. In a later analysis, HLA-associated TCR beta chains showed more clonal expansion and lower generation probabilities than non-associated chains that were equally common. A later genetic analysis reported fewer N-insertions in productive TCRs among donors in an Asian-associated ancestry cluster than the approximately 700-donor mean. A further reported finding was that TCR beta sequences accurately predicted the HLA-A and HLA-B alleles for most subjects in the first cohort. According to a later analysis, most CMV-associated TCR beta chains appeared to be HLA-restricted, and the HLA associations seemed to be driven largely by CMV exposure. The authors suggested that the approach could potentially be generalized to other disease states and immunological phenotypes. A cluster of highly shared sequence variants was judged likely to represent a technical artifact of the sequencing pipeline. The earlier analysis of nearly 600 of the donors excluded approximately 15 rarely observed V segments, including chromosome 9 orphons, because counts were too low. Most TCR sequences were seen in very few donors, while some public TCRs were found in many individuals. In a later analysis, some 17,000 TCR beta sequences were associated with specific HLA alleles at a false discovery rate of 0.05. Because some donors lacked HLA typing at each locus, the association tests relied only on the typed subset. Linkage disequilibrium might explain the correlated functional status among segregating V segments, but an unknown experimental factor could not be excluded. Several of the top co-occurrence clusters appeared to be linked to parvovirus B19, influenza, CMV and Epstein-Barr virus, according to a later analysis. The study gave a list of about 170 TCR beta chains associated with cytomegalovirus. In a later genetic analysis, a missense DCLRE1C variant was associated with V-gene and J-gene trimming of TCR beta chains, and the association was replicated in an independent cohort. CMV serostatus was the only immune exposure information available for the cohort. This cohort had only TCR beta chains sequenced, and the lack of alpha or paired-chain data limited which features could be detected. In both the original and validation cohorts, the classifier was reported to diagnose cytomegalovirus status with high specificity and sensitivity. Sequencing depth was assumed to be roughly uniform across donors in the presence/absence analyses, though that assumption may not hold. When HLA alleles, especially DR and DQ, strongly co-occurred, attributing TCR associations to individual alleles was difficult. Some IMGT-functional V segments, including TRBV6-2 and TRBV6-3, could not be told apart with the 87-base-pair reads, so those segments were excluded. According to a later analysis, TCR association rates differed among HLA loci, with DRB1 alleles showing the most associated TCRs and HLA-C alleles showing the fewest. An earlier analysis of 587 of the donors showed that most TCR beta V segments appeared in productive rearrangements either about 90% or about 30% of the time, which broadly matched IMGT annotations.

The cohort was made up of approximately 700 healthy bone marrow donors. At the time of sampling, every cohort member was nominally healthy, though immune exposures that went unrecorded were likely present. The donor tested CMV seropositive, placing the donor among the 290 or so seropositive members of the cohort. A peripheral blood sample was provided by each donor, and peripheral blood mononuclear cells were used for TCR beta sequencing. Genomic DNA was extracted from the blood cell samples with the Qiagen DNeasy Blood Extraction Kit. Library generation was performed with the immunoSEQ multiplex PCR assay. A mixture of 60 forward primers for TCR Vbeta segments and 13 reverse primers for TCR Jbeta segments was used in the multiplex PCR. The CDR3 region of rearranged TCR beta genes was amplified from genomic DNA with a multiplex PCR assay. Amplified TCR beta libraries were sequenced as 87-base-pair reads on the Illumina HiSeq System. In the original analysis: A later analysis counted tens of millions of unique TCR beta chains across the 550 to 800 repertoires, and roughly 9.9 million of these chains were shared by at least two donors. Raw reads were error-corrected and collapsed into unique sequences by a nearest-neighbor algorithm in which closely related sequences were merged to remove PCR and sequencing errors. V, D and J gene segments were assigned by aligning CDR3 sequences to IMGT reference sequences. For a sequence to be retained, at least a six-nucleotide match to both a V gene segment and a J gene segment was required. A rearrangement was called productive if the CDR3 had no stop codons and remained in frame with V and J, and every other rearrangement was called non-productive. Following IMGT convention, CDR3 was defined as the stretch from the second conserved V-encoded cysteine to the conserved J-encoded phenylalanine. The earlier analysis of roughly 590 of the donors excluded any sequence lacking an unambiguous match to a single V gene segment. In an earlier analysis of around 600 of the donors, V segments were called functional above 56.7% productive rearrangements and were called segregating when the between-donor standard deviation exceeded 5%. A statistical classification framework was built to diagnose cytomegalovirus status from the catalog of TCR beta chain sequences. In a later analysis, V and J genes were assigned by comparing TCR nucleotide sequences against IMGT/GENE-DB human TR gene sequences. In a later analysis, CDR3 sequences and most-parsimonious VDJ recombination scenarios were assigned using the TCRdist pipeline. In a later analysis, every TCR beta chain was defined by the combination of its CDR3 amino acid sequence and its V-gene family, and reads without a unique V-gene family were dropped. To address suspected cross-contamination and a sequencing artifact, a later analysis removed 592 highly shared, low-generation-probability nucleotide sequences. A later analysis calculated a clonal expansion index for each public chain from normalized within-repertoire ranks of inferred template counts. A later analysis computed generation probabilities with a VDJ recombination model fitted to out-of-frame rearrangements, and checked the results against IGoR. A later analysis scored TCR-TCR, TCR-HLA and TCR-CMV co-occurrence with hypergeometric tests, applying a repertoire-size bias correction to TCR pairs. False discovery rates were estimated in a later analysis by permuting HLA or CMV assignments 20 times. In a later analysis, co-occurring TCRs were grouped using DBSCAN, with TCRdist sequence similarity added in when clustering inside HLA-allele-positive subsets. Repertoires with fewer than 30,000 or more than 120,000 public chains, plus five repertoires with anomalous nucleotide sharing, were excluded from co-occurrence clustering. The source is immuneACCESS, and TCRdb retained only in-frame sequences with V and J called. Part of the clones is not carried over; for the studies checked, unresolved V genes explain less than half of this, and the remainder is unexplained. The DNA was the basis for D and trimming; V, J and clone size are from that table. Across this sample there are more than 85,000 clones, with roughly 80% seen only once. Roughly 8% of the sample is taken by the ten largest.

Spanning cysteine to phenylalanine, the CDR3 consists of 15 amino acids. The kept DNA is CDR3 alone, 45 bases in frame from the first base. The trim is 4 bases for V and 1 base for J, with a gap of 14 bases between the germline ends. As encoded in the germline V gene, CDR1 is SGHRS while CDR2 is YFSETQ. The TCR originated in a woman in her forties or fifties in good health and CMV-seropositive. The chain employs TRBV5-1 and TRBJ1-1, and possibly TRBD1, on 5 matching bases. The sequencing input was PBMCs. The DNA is TGCGCCAGCAGCCCCCGTGCGGGGCCGAACACTGAAGCTTTCTTT. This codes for CASSPRAGPNTEAFF.